This T cell receptor beta chain was found in a study of T cell responses to AZD1222 COVID-19 vaccine. Regarding the study as a whole: Spike-spanning, vaccine-associated CD4 TCRs were dominant at 160-218 and 743-854. Females made up more of the donors, who were largely white British, and clonal diversity may have come out too low.

Trimming stripped 8 bases from V and 3 bases from J, with 11 bases between. This CDR3 is built from 12 residues. The germline CDR1 and CDR2 sequences are GTSNPN and SVGIG (reference sequence). In this sample, this clone turned up once. The antigen is undetermined. Pooled in the analysis were second doses at about 4 or about 12 weeks. The protocol was immunoSEQ multiplex PCR, while the TCRdb copy is restricted to in-frame clones and leaves out a portion. The data hold more than 75,000 clones, with about 91% observed a single time. The specimen comprised peripheral blood, sampled 28 days after the second AZD1222 dose. The TCR was taken from an adult who received the AZD1222 COVID-19 vaccine. V gene TRBV30 combines with J gene TRBJ2-1; D is possibly TRBD2 (6 bases). The DNA for the CDR3 is TGTGCCCAGTTGGGGGGCTACAATGAGCAGTTCTTC. Protein sequence: CAQLGGYNEQFF.